Listed below are T cell receptor beta chains from one sample, sequenced in a study of T cells in Graves' hyperthyroidism and ophthalmopathy. TCRdb processed the multiplex PCR reads anew with MiXCR; each CDR3 protein has one entry. The sample lists about 570,000 distinct CDR3 sequences, approximately 44% occurring once. The sample comprised peripheral blood or thyroid tissue (not recorded which). Every receptor here comes from an adult woman with Graves' disease, either hyperthyroidism or ophthalmopathy (not recorded which). Each CDR3 is given with its conserved first and last residue. The order of the fields is V gene, J gene, clone size, D gene, CDR3 DNA, CDR3 protein. The D gene is left open where the match is weak. Size is stated for part of the rows, as once, few or many counts, or as a class when the clone is expanded.

V gene: TRBV29-1
J gene: TRBJ1-2
clone size: NA
D gene: TRBD1
CDR3 DNA: TGCAGCGTTGAAGGGACAGGACACGGCTACACCTTC
CDR3 protein: CSVEGTGHGYTF

V gene: TRBV6-6
J gene: TRBJ2-7
clone size: few
D gene: TRBD2
CDR3 DNA: TGTGCCAGCAGTTACGAAGCGGGACCCTTCTACGAGCAGTACTTC
CDR3 protein: CASSYEAGPFYEQYF

V gene: TRBV10-3
J gene: TRBJ2-5
clone size: NA
D gene: TRBD1
CDR3 DNA: TGTGCCATCAGAACAGGGGCAGCCAGACAAGAGACCCAGTACTTC
CDR3 protein: CAIRTGAARQETQYF

V gene: TRBV7-9
J gene: TRBJ2-2
clone size: NA
D gene: TRBD1
CDR3 DNA: TGCGCCAGCAGCTTCCTGGGACAGTATCTTACTGCGAACACCGGGGAGCTGTTTTTT
CDR3 protein: CASSFLGQYLTANTGELFF

V gene: TRBV7-9
J gene: TRBJ1-1
clone size: many
D gene: TRBD1
CDR3 DNA: TGTGCCAGCAGTCCCGGGACAGGGCGGCTCACTGAAGCTTTCTTT
CDR3 protein: CASSPGTGRLTEAFF

V gene: TRBV6-1
J gene: TRBJ2-5
clone size: NA
D gene: NA
CDR3 DNA: TGTGCCAGCAGTGAAGATAGGGTCTTGGAGACCCAGTACTTC
CDR3 protein: CASSEDRVLETQYF

V gene: TRBV7-9
J gene: TRBJ1-5
clone size: NA
D gene: NA
CDR3 DNA: TGTGCCAGCAGCGTTTATATAGGGGAGCGCAATCAGCCCCAGCATTTT
CDR3 protein: CASSVYIGERNQPQHF

V gene: TRBV27
J gene: TRBJ1-6
clone size: many
D gene: NA
CDR3 DNA: TGTGCCAGCAGTTTCTGGAGTTCACCCCTCCACTTT
CDR3 protein: CASSFWSSPLHF

V gene: TRBV20-1
J gene: TRBJ1-6
clone size: few
D gene: TRBD1
CDR3 DNA: TGCAGTGCTAGTAGCGGGACAGGGAGCTCACCCCTCCACTTT
CDR3 protein: CSASSGTGSSPLHF

V gene: TRBV12-3/TRBV12-4
J gene: TRBJ2-5
clone size: many
D gene: NA
CDR3 DNA: TGTGCCAGCAGTTTAGTGGGGGGGGCAAGTGTGACCCAGTACTTC
CDR3 protein: CASSLVGGASVTQYF

V gene: TRBV20-1
J gene: TRBJ2-6
clone size: NA
D gene: TRBD1
CDR3 DNA: TGCAGTGCCGGGGACAGGGGGCTTGGGGCCAACGTCCTGACTTTC
CDR3 protein: CSAGDRGLGANVLTF

V gene: TRBV4-1
J gene: TRBJ2-7
clone size: many
D gene: TRBD1
CDR3 DNA: TGCGCCAGCAGCCGCCGGGACAGGGACGGAGAGCAGTACTTC
CDR3 protein: CASSRRDRDGEQYF

V gene: TRBV5-6
J gene: TRBJ2-7
clone size: NA
D gene: NA
CDR3 DNA: TGTGCCAGCAGCTTGTGGGAGCCCCTTGCCGAGCAGTACTTC
CDR3 protein: CASSLWEPLAEQYF

V gene: TRBV5-1
J gene: TRBJ2-7
clone size: many
D gene: NA
CDR3 DNA: TGCGCCAGCAGCTTGGTATCTCTCCAGCGGATATCCTACGAGCAGTACTTC
CDR3 protein: CASSLVSLQRISYEQYF

V gene: TRBV9
J gene: TRBJ1-1
clone size: many
D gene: TRBD1
CDR3 DNA: TGTGCCAGCAGCGTACAGACAGGGCTCGCAACTGAAGCTTTCTTT
CDR3 protein: CASSVQTGLATEAFF

V gene: TRBV12-3/TRBV12-4
J gene: TRBJ1-2
clone size: NA
D gene: TRBD1
CDR3 DNA: TGTGCCAGCAGTTTATCGGGACAGGGGTTGGATGGCTACACCTTC
CDR3 protein: CASSLSGQGLDGYTF

V gene: TRBV12-3/TRBV12-4
J gene: TRBJ2-7
clone size: many
D gene: TRBD2
CDR3 DNA: TGTGCCAGCAGTTTCCGGGACTACCAGACCTACGAGCAGTACTTC
CDR3 protein: CASSFRDYQTYEQYF

V gene: TRBV11-2
J gene: TRBJ2-1
clone size: NA
D gene: NA
CDR3 DNA: TGTGCCAGCAGCTTAGATGGGGGCGATGAGCAGTTCTTC
CDR3 protein: CASSLDGGDEQFF

V gene: TRBV19
J gene: TRBJ1-1
clone size: many
D gene: NA
CDR3 DNA: TGTGCCAGTAGTGGACTAGAGCGAGGGAAAGCTTTCTTT
CDR3 protein: CASSGLERGKAFF

V gene: TRBV11-2
J gene: TRBJ2-2
clone size: many
D gene: TRBD2
CDR3 DNA: TGTGCCAGCAGCTTAGATCGGACTAGCGGGAGCGTCGGGGAGCTGTTTTTT
CDR3 protein: CASSLDRTSGSVGELFF

V gene: TRBV10-3
J gene: TRBJ1-6
clone size: NA
D gene: TRBD1
CDR3 DNA: TGTGCCAGCACCGGGACAGGGGTCACTTCACCCCTCCACTTT
CDR3 protein: CASTGTGVTSPLHF

V gene: TRBV14
J gene: TRBJ2-7
clone size: many
D gene: NA
CDR3 DNA: TGTGCCAGCAGCCTTACCTGGACTCTCAAAAGGGACGAGCAGTACTTC
CDR3 protein: CASSLTWTLKRDEQYF

V gene: TRBV7-9
J gene: TRBJ1-2
clone size: NA
D gene: NA
CDR3 DNA: TGTGCCAGCAGCTTAAGTCCTCTAGCGGGAGGAGGCTACACCTTC
CDR3 protein: CASSLSPLAGGGYTF

V gene: TRBV25-1
J gene: TRBJ1-6
clone size: few
D gene: TRBD1
CDR3 DNA: TGTGCCAGCAGTGAAGGACAGGGAAATAATTCACCCCTCCACTTT
CDR3 protein: CASSEGQGNNSPLHF

V gene: TRBV19
J gene: TRBJ1-1
clone size: many
D gene: NA
CDR3 DNA: TGTGCCAGTTACAGGGTCGACGGTGTGAGAAACACTGAAGCTTTCTTT
CDR3 protein: CASYRVDGVRNTEAFF

V gene: TRBV7-9
J gene: TRBJ1-5
clone size: NA
D gene: TRBD1
CDR3 DNA: TGTGCCAGCAGTACCGGGACAGGGGGACGGCCCCAGCATTTT
CDR3 protein: CASSTGTGGRPQHF

V gene: TRBV29-1
J gene: TRBJ2-7
clone size: NA
D gene: TRBD1
CDR3 DNA: TGCAGCGCCGAACAGGGGTCGTACGAGCAGTACTTC
CDR3 protein: CSAEQGSYEQYF

V gene: TRBV5-1
J gene: TRBJ2-6
clone size: NA
D gene: NA
CDR3 DNA: TGCGCCAGCAGCTTGGATACGGGTTTTGGGGCCAACGTCCTGACTTTC
CDR3 protein: CASSLDTGFGANVLTF

V gene: TRBV7-9
J gene: TRBJ2-2
clone size: many
D gene: TRBD2
CDR3 DNA: TGTGCCAGCAGCTTAGCGGGACTAGCGGTTAAGAACACCGGGGAGCTGTTTTTT
CDR3 protein: CASSLAGLAVKNTGELFF

V gene: TRBV30
J gene: TRBJ1-1
clone size: many
D gene: NA
CDR3 DNA: TGTGCCTGGAGTGGGGCAGGGGACTTGAACACTGAAGCTTTCTTT
CDR3 protein: CAWSGAGDLNTEAFF

V gene: TRBV29-1
J gene: TRBJ1-3
clone size: few
D gene: TRBD1
CDR3 DNA: TGCAGCGTTGAAATTCCCACCGACAGGGTAGTTGTTGATACCATATATTTT
CDR3 protein: CSVEIPTDRVVVDTIYF

V gene: TRBV4-1
J gene: TRBJ2-6
clone size: NA
D gene: NA
CDR3 DNA: TGCGCCAGCAGCCGCTGGGGGGCACCGAATTCTGGGGCCAACGTCCTGACTTTC
CDR3 protein: CASSRWGAPNSGANVLTF

V gene: TRBV4-1
J gene: TRBJ2-5
clone size: NA
D gene: TRBD1
CDR3 DNA: TGCGCCAGCAGCCAAGGGGGACAGGGGGCCCAGTACTTC
CDR3 protein: CASSQGGQGAQYF

V gene: TRBV18
J gene: TRBJ1-6
clone size: many
D gene: NA
CDR3 DNA: TGTGCCAGCTCACCATCGCTGAATTCACCCCTCCACTTT
CDR3 protein: CASSPSLNSPLHF

V gene: TRBV9
J gene: TRBJ1-5
clone size: NA
D gene: NA
CDR3 DNA: TGTGCCAGCAGCCTCTACTCCCAGGGTAGGGGCAATCAGCCCCAGCATTTT
CDR3 protein: CASSLYSQGRGNQPQHF

V gene: TRBV7-8
J gene: TRBJ1-4
clone size: NA
D gene: TRBD1
CDR3 DNA: TGTGCCAGCAGCTCGGGACAGACAACTAATGAAAAACTGTTTTTT
CDR3 protein: CASSSGQTTNEKLFF

V gene: TRBV6-6
J gene: TRBJ2-7
clone size: many
D gene: TRBD1
CDR3 DNA: TGTGCCAGCAGTTACTACAGGGGGCTCAACGAGCAGTACTTC
CDR3 protein: CASSYYRGLNEQYF

V gene: TRBV30
J gene: TRBJ2-7
clone size: NA
D gene: TRBD2
CDR3 DNA: TGTGCCTGGACTAGCGGGGGTTACGAGCAGTACTTC
CDR3 protein: CAWTSGGYEQYF

V gene: TRBV10-3
J gene: TRBJ2-5
clone size: few
D gene: NA
CDR3 DNA: TGTGCCATCAGTCGCGGGGTGGTTCAAGAGACCCAGTACTTC
CDR3 protein: CAISRGVVQETQYF

V gene: TRBV29-1
J gene: TRBJ2-5
clone size: NA
D gene: NA
CDR3 DNA: TGCAGCTGGGCCTGGGCTGAGACCCAGTACTTC
CDR3 protein: CSWAWAETQYF

V gene: TRBV9
J gene: TRBJ2-3
clone size: once
D gene: NA
CDR3 DNA: TGTGCCAGCAGCGTAGAACCCCCCACAGATACGCAGTATTTT
CDR3 protein: CASSVEPPTDTQYF

V gene: TRBV5-6
J gene: TRBJ1-1
clone size: NA
D gene: NA
CDR3 DNA: TGTGCCAGCAGCTTAGTGGACAGCAGGATGAACACTGAAGCTTTCTTT
CDR3 protein: CASSLVDSRMNTEAFF

V gene: TRBV7-9
J gene: TRBJ2-7
clone size: NA
D gene: TRBD1
CDR3 DNA: TGTGCCTGGAGTGTACTGACAGGGCTGAGATACGAGCAGTACTTC
CDR3 protein: CAWSVLTGLRYEQYF

V gene: TRBV5-1
J gene: TRBJ2-2
clone size: NA
D gene: NA
CDR3 DNA: TGCGCCAGCAGCCCGCGGTCGGGGGCCGGGGAGCTGTTTTTT
CDR3 protein: CASSPRSGAGELFF

V gene: TRBV27
J gene: TRBJ2-7
clone size: NA
D gene: NA
CDR3 DNA: TGTGCCAGCAGTTTATCCTGGGCGGAGCCCTACGAGCAGTACTTC
CDR3 protein: CASSLSWAEPYEQYF

V gene: TRBV5-1
J gene: TRBJ2-7
clone size: many
D gene: NA
CDR3 DNA: TGCGCCAGCAGCTTGGGAGGGGGGGCTACCTACGAGCAGTACTTC
CDR3 protein: CASSLGGGATYEQYF

V gene: TRBV29-1
J gene: TRBJ1-5
clone size: many
D gene: TRBD1
CDR3 DNA: TGCAGCGTTTCACAGGGGATCACGCAGCCCCAGCATTTT
CDR3 protein: CSVSQGITQPQHF

V gene: TRBV7-2
J gene: TRBJ2-5
clone size: NA
D gene: NA
CDR3 DNA: TGTGCCAGCAGCTTAGTTGCTCAGCCCCAGTACTTC
CDR3 protein: CASSLVAQPQYF

V gene: TRBV4-1
J gene: TRBJ1-5
clone size: many
D gene: TRBD1
CDR3 DNA: TGCGCCAGCAGCCACTGGGGGGAGGGGGCTAGGCAGCCCCAGCATTTT
CDR3 protein: CASSHWGEGARQPQHF

V gene: TRBV7-6
J gene: TRBJ1-1
clone size: once
D gene: NA
CDR3 DNA: TGTGCCAGCAGCAGCAGGGAGGGGGAATCCTTCTTT
CDR3 protein: CASSSREGESFF

V gene: TRBV5-1
J gene: TRBJ1-4
clone size: many
D gene: TRBD1
CDR3 DNA: TGCGCCAGCAGCTTGGTCGCCAGGGGGCAAAATGAAAAACTGTTTTTT
CDR3 protein: CASSLVARGQNEKLFF

V gene: TRBV7-3
J gene: TRBJ1-4
clone size: NA
D gene: NA
CDR3 DNA: TGTGCCAGCAGTGGTGTGAACCCAAATGAAAAACTGTTTTTT
CDR3 protein: CASSGVNPNEKLFF

V gene: TRBV7-2
J gene: TRBJ1-1
clone size: NA
D gene: NA
CDR3 DNA: TGTGCCAGCAGCCCTAGGGGGGAAGCTTTCTTT
CDR3 protein: CASSPRGEAFF

V gene: TRBV10-1
J gene: TRBJ2-2
clone size: NA
D gene: NA
CDR3 DNA: TGCGCCAGCAGTGAATCGGGACTCGTGGCCGGGGAGCTGTTTTTT
CDR3 protein: CASSESGLVAGELFF

V gene: TRBV7-9
J gene: TRBJ2-7
clone size: many
D gene: TRBD1
CDR3 DNA: TGTGCCAGCAGACCACCGACAGGGTACCACGAGCAGTACTTC
CDR3 protein: CASRPPTGYHEQYF

V gene: TRBV19
J gene: TRBJ1-5
clone size: NA
D gene: NA
CDR3 DNA: TGTGCCAGTAGTCAACAGGGTTACAATCAGCCCCAGCATTTT
CDR3 protein: CASSQQGYNQPQHF

V gene: TRBV2
J gene: TRBJ2-3
clone size: NA
D gene: NA
CDR3 DNA: TGTGCCAGCAGTGAAAGTCTTACAGGGTTAGATACGCAGTATTTT
CDR3 protein: CASSESLTGLDTQYF

V gene: TRBV7-2
J gene: TRBJ2-5
clone size: few
D gene: NA
CDR3 DNA: TGTGCCAGCAGCATAGCAGGGGTGCAAGAGACCCAGTACTTC
CDR3 protein: CASSIAGVQETQYF

V gene: TRBV7-2
J gene: TRBJ1-5
clone size: NA
D gene: NA
CDR3 DNA: TGTGCCAGCAGCTTAGGATACAGTTTGCAGCCCCAGCATTTT
CDR3 protein: CASSLGYSLQPQHF

V gene: TRBV15
J gene: TRBJ2-5
clone size: once
D gene: NA
CDR3 DNA: TGTGCCACCAGCCCCCGGAGACTCCCCGCAGGGGCCCAGTACTTC
CDR3 protein: CATSPRRLPAGAQYF